The next 3 T cell receptor beta chains were all read from a single sample in a study of blood T cell repertoires in COVID-19 (dated by TCRdb to the early 2020s). The method was the immunoSEQ multiplex PCR assay. Here the immuneACCESS table is served through TCRdb, limited to in-frame sequences with V and J called. Missing clones are a known gap in these copies; in checked studies unresolved V genes cover under half, and the rest lacks a known reason. A total of about 50,000 clones appear in this sample, 86% of them only once. Of the sample, roughly 2% is held by the ten largest clones. Sequencing was done on a sample of peripheral blood. The receptor set was obtained from an older woman with acute or convalescent COVID-19.

This rearrangement joins TRBV6-5 to TRBJ2-1; possibly TRBD2 for D (5 bases). Germline lookup yields CDR1 MNHEY and CDR2 SVGAGI. The CDR3 is 15 residues long. Trimming took off 6 bases at V and 0 bases at J, with 12 bases between the two ends. In DNA form, the CDR3 reads TGTGCCAGCAGGACCGGGAAAAGCTCCTACAATGAGCAGTTCTTC. This translates into CASRTGKSSYNEQFF.

This clone was seen a few times. This chain joins TRBV2 and TRBJ1-4; weak D call: TRBD1 (5 bases). With 4 bases removed from V and 0 bases from J, the gap between germline ends came to 6 bases. CDR1 is SNHLY and CDR2 is FYNNEI in the germline V gene. CDR3 length equals 14 residues. CDR3 protein: CASSGTTTNEKLFF. The DNA of the CDR3 is TGTGCCAGCAGTGGGACAACAACTAATGAAAAACTGTTTTTT.

This sequence joins TRBV30 and TRBJ1-6; D is unclear. CDR1 is GTSNPN, CDR2 SVGIG, per germline (reference sequence). The CDR3 length is 14 residues. Trimming removed 3 bases from V and 7 bases from J, with 13 bases in between. As DNA, the CDR3 is TGTGCCTGGAGAATCACGGGTTTAAATTCACCCCTCCACTTT. This sequence encodes CAWRITGLNSPLHF.